This is a list of T cell receptor beta chains from one sample in a study of Ad26.COV2.S vaccination and SARS-CoV-2 variants. Profiled with immunoSEQ multiplex PCR; TCRdb holds only in-frame clones, not every one. Found here are roughly 380,000 clones, around 86% of them singletons; the top ten hold around 3.5%. Here the sequenced sample was peripheral blood, taken in a trial of Ad26.COV2.S vaccine versus placebo. The origin of the receptors is a person aged 18-65 years who received the Ad26.COV2.S COVID-19 vaccine or a placebo. CDR3s include the opening cysteine and the closing phenylalanine or tryptophan. D genes are given only for firm matches. Not all rows give a size; the values are once, few, many and, for expanded clones, a class.

CDR3 protein,CDR3 DNA,J gene,V gene,clone size,D gene
CASSPNPPGQGFYNEQFF,TGTGCCAGCAGCCCAAACCCCCCCGGACAGGGGTTCTACAATGAGCAGTTCTTC,TRBJ2-1,TRBV3-1/TRBV3-2,-,TRBD1
CASSVGGGTTEAFF,TGTGCCAGCAGCGTAGGCGGAGGGACCACTGAAGCTTTCTTT,TRBJ1-1,TRBV9,-,-
CASSSGLVNTEAFF,TGTGCCAGCTCATCAGGGTTGGTGAACACTGAAGCTTTCTTT,TRBJ1-1,TRBV18,-,-
CASSLGRQGFHEKLFF,TGCGCCAGCAGCTTGGGGAGACAGGGTTTTCATGAAAAACTGTTTTTT,TRBJ1-4,TRBV5-1,-,TRBD1
CASSVGGGENEQFF,TGTGCCAGCAGTGTGGGCGGGGGGGAAAATGAGCAGTTCTTC,TRBJ2-1,TRBV6-4,-,TRBD2
CASSARQGSYGYTF,TGTGCCAGCAGCGCCCGACAGGGGTCATATGGCTACACCTTC,TRBJ1-2,TRBV7-2,-,TRBD1
CASSTGSSYEQYF,TGTGCCAGCAGTACAGGTAGCTCCTACGAGCAGTACTTC,TRBJ2-7,TRBV12-3/TRBV12-4,-,-
CASSLSWGALYNEQFF,TGTGCCAGCAGTTTATCGTGGGGGGCCCTCTACAATGAGCAGTTCTTC,TRBJ2-1,TRBV27,once,-
CSASWDRGVAGELFF,TGCAGTGCGAGTTGGGACAGGGGAGTTGCCGGGGAGCTGTTTTTT,TRBJ2-2,TRBV20-1,-,TRBD1
CASSLSGGQIYGYTF,TGTGCCAGCAGCCTTTCAGGGGGACAGATCTATGGCTACACCTTC,TRBJ1-2,TRBV7-2,once,TRBD1
CASSIVIYNEQFF,TGTGCCAGTAGTATAGTTATCTACAATGAGCAGTTCTTC,TRBJ2-1,TRBV19,-,-